The entry that follows covers one TCR beta chain sequence. Germline CDR1 reads LGHNA; CDR2 reads YSLEER. The V and J ends lost 2 bases and 7 bases respectively, with 8 bases between them. CDR3 size: 13 residues. These data belong to a study of OX40 agonist ivuxolimab in advanced cancers. Study-wide background: Ivuxolimab was delivered to patients intravenously every 2 weeks at doses spanning 0.01 to 10 mg/kg.

Sequenced by immunoSEQ multiplex PCR; TCRdb stores in-frame clones only, minus some. This sample has over 70,000 clones; approximately 91% occur once, and the top ten carry 0.33%. The TCR sequence derives from an adult with an advanced solid tumor such as melanoma, head and neck, liver or kidney cancer. The rearrangement links TRBV4-3 to TRBJ2-2; D is perhaps TRBD2 (5 bases). The material was CD4+ or CD8+ T cells sorted from blood, obtained in a trial of the OX40 agonist ivuxolimab. The DNA of the CDR3 is TGCGCCAGCAGCCAATTCGGGGACGGGGAGCTGTTTTTT. Its protein is CASSQFGDGELFF.